The clone carrying this T cell receptor (beta chain) was counted ten times or more. Its matching antigen is unknown. Trimming at V came to 6 bases and at J to 6 bases, leaving 10 bases not matched to a gene. CDR1 and CDR2 (germline): SQVTM, ANQGSEA. This CDR3 has 14 amino acids. The source of the sample is a study of neurological immune-mediated disorders. Study-level findings and limits: The expanded clones of different subjects shared no CDR3 amino acid sequences (suggesting private repertoires in all groups).

One entry per CDR3 protein, called by TCRdb with MiXCR from the 5' RACE reads. The sample shows more than 30,000 distinct CDR3 sequences, around 7.2% of them seen only once. Sequencing used CD4+ T cells from blood. The source is a man aged 45 to 65 in good health. V and J are TRBV29-1 and TRBJ2-2; the match to TRBD2 covers 7 bases. CDR3 DNA sequence: TGCAGCGTCAGCGGGGTTTCAGCCGCCGGGGAGCTGTTTTTT. This translates into CSVSGVSAAGELFF.